Below are 19 T cell receptor beta chains sequenced from a single sample in a study of T cell responses to AZD1222 COVID-19 vaccine. Produced via immunoSEQ multiplex PCR; TCRdb's table is partial and in-frame only. Of some 120,000 clones in the sample, about 90% were seen once. The specimen was peripheral blood, collected on day 0 of AZD1222 vaccination. Every receptor here comes from an adult in good health.

The CDR3 protein is CASSFGTGTDTQYF. CDR3 DNA: TGCGCCAGCAGCTTCGGTACAGGCACAGATACGCAGTATTTT. V gene TRBV5-1 combines with J gene TRBJ2-3; D not certain. Germline V CDR1 and CDR2: SGHRS, YFSETQ. The V end lost 2 bases, the J end lost 1 base, and 8 bases lay between the germline ends. The CDR3 is 14 amino acids.

The rearrangement links TRBV5-6 to TRBJ2-5; D might be TRBD2 (5 bases). Germline CDR1 is SGHDT and CDR2 is YYEEEE. The V and J ends lost 4 bases and 4 bases respectively, with 14 bases between them. This CDR3 comprises 14 residues. In DNA form, the CDR3 reads TGTGCCAGCAGCGCCCCGGAGGCAGGAGAGACCCAGTACTTC. It specifies CASSAPEAGETQYF.

The rearrangement links TRBV28 to TRBJ2-7; D is tentatively TRBD1 or TRBD2 (6 bases each). Germline CDR1 is MDHEN and CDR2 is SYDVKM. With 3 bases removed from V and 3 bases from J, the gap between germline ends came to 12 bases. The CDR3 totals 14 residues. CDR3 protein: CASSLGGAVYEQYF. CDR3 sequence (DNA): TGTGCCAGCAGTTTGGGGGGCGCGGTCTACGAGCAGTACTTC.

V usage is TRBV15 and J usage is TRBJ1-1; TRBD1 is a possible D gene (5 bases). From germline, CDR1 is LNHNV and CDR2 YYDKDF (reference sequence). The V end was cut by 8 bases, the J end by 0 bases, with 13 bases between. This CDR3 region has 14 residues. CDR3 in DNA: TGTGCCACCGGGTCGGGGGTTGTGAACACTGAAGCTTTCTTT. Its protein product is CATGSGVVNTEAFF.

The chain uses TRBV4-3 and TRBJ1-4; D is possibly TRBD1 (5 bases). The CDR3 spans 15 residues. Germline CDR1 LGHNA, CDR2 YSLEER. V lost 2 bases and J 8 bases, leaving 15 bases between the germline ends. CDR3 in amino acids: CASSQHAGLAEKLFF. The DNA for the CDR3 is TGCGCCAGCAGCCAACACGCAGGGCTTGCGGAAAAACTGTTTTTT.

The V and J genes are TRBV13 and TRBJ1-2; 9 bases agree with TRBD1. Trimming at V came to 0 bases and at J to 6 bases, leaving 5 bases not matched to a gene. The CDR3 spans 15 residues. Germline assignment: CDR1 PRHDT and CDR2 FYEKMQ (reference sequence). CDR3 loop: CASSLGQGAWDGYTF. The CDR3 DNA sequence: TGTGCCAGCAGCTTAGGACAGGGGGCGTGGGATGGCTACACCTTC.

This clone was counted between two and nine times. The chain has TRBV5-1 and TRBJ2-7; 7 nucleotides agree with TRBD1. J gave up 4 bases and V 4 bases, and 8 bases lay outside the gene matches. This CDR3 comprises 14 residues. Per the germline V gene, CDR1 is SGHRS and CDR2 is YFSETQ. The CDR3 DNA reads TGCGCCAGCAGCAGGGGGACAGATAGTTACGAGCAGTACTTC. It encodes CASSRGTDSYEQYF.

The rearrangement joins TRBV28 to TRBJ1-3; tentative D call: TRBD1 (6 bases). CDR3 length: 16 residues. With 1 base removed from V and 4 bases from J, the gap between germline ends came to 14 bases. Germline V CDR1 and CDR2: MDHEN, SYDVKM. In DNA form, the CDR3 reads TGTGCCAGCAGTTTATCCCGAACAGGGTACGGAAACACCATATATTTT. Translating gives CASSLSRTGYGNTIYF.

The chain combines TRBV7-8 with TRBJ2-5, with TRBD2 identical over 11 bases. Trimming cost V 2 bases and J 0 bases; bases outside gene matches: 11. There are 19 residues in the CDR3. Germline V gene sequence: CDR1 SGHVS, CDR2 FQNEAQ. The CDR3 region has the DNA TGTGCCAGCAGCTTAAGGCGCCCCCGACTAGCGGGGTACCAAGAGACCCAGTACTTC. It translates to CASSLRRPRLAGYQETQYF.

The rearrangement links TRBV6-5 to TRBJ1-5, with D possibly being TRBD1 (5 bases). This CDR3 has 15 amino acids. Germline V CDR1 and CDR2: MNHEY, SVGAGI. Trimming took off 2 bases at V and 1 base at J, with 9 bases between the two ends. The DNA of the CDR3 is TGTGCCAGCAGTTACCGGGGCTTCAGCAATCAGCCCCAGCATTTT. Amino acid sequence: CASSYRGFSNQPQHF.

This clone has a single count. The gene calls are TRBV19 and TRBJ2-5; no definite D call. V was pared by 6 bases and J by 2 bases, with 7 bases between. The CDR3 extends over 12 amino acids. CDR1 is LNHDA, CDR2 SQIVND, per germline (reference sequence). Written as DNA, the CDR3 is TGTGCCAGTAGAGGCATACAAGAGACCCAGTACTTC. Amino acids: CASRGIQETQYF.

V and J are TRBV27 and TRBJ1-5; D unclear. Germline V gives CDR1 MNHEY, CDR2 SMNVEV (reference sequence). V was cut by 3 bases and J by 2 bases, with 5 bases left in between. The CDR3 is 13 amino acids. This CDR3 reads CASSFSGNQPQHF. The DNA of the CDR3 is TGTGCCAGCAGTTTTTCGGGCAATCAGCCCCAGCATTTT.

The chain couples TRBV4-1 to TRBJ2-2; D not certain. CDR1 MGHRA and CDR2 YSYEKL come from the germline V gene. Trimming cost V 8 bases and J 1 base, with 14 bases left between them. The CDR3 loop spans 15 amino acids. The CDR3 DNA follows: TGCGCCAGCGGTTGGACGGAAATGAACACCGGGGAGCTGTTTTTT. Amino acids: CASGWTEMNTGELFF.

The chain employs TRBV27 and TRBJ1-2; TRBD1 is a possible D gene (6 bases). The V gene lost 4 bases and the J gene lost 4 bases, with 13 bases spanning the gap. The CDR3 spans 14 residues. Germline V gene lookup returns CDR1 MNHEY and CDR2 SMNVEV (reference sequence). Here the CDR3 reads CASSSDSTVYGYTF. CDR3 bases: TGTGCCAGCAGTTCGGACAGTACGGTCTATGGCTACACCTTC.

This chain links TRBV19 with TRBJ2-3; TRBD2 matches 11 bases. In germline, CDR1 is LNHDA, CDR2 SQIVND (reference sequence). The V and J ends lost 1 base and 4 bases, in that order; junction bases with no gene match: 1. The CDR3 contains 15 residues. The chain's CDR3 is CASSIVSGGADTQYF. CDR3 bases: TGTGCCAGTAGTATAGTTAGCGGGGGGGCAGATACGCAGTATTTT.

The genes are TRBV11-3 and TRBJ2-7; 10 bases are a match to TRBD2. Germline CDR1 reads SGHNT; CDR2 reads YENEEA. Trimming removed 5 bases from V and 3 bases from J; junction bases left unmatched: 10. The CDR3 is 16 amino acids. The CDR3 sequence: CASSPTTSGFRYEQYF. CDR3 DNA sequence: TGTGCCAGCAGCCCCACGACTAGCGGGTTTCGCTACGAGCAGTACTTC. The complete variable domain, with remaining parts taken from reference TRBV11-3 and TRBJ2-7, reads EAGVVQSPRYKIIEKKQPVAFWCNPISGHNTLYWYLQNLGQGPELLIRYENEEAVDDSQLPKDRFSAERLKGVDSTLKIQPAELGDSAVYLCASSPTTSGFRYEQYFGPGTRLTVT.

The chain carries TRBV18 and TRBJ1-5; 7 bases line up with TRBD1. V shed 5 bases, J shed 3 bases, and the junction held 7 bases outside the gene matches. The germline V gene has CDR1 KGHSH and CDR2 LQKENI. The CDR3 spans 15 residues. The CDR3 region is CASSSQGSVNQPQHF. CDR3 nucleotide sequence: TGTGCCAGCTCATCACAGGGGTCCGTCAATCAGCCCCAGCATTTT.

The chain uses TRBV5-1 and TRBJ1-1; no definite D call. Germline loops: CDR1 SGHRS, CDR2 YFSETQ. CDR3 length: 13 amino acids. Trimming removed 0 bases from V and 3 bases from J, with 6 bases in between. The CDR3 is CASSLVQHTEAFF. For the CDR3, the DNA is TGCGCCAGCAGCTTGGTGCAGCACACTGAAGCTTTCTTT.

V gene TRBV18 combines with J gene TRBJ1-3, with 7 positions matching TRBD1. Germline CDR1 reads KGHSH; CDR2 reads LQKENI. V lost 3 bases and J lost 3; bases outside the gene matches: 11. The CDR3 has 17 amino acids. In DNA form, the CDR3 reads TGTGCCAGCTCACCGAGATCGACAGGGTCTGATGGAAACACCATATATTTT. It is translated as CASSPRSTGSDGNTIYF.